The 32 T cell receptor beta chains presented below share a single source sample, sequenced in a study of blood T cell repertoires in COVID-19. The assay was immunoSEQ multiplex PCR, and TCRdb's table has in-frame clones only and misses some. This sample has roughly 330,000 clones, with 87% found just once. Sequencing input: peripheral blood. The receptors come from a man aged 25-45 years with COVID-19, enrolled during active disease.

The J gene is TRBJ1-4, the V gene TRBV12-3 or TRBV12-4; perhaps TRBD1 as D (6 bases). The CDR3 loop spans 13 amino acids. V lost 6 bases and J lost 6, with 11 bases in between. CDR3 DNA sequence: TGTGCCAGCAGCCCGCCAGGGGATGAAAAACTGTTTTTT. This codes for CASSPPGDEKLFF.

This clone was counted only a few times. The chain combines TRBV28 with TRBJ1-1; D is perhaps TRBD1 (6 bases). The V gene lost 5 bases and the J gene lost 1 base, with 8 bases spanning the gap. The CDR3 has 13 amino acids. Germline CDR1 reads MDHEN; CDR2 reads SYDVKM. CDR3 sequence (DNA): TGTGCCAGCAGTCAGGGGCCGAACACTGAAGCTTTCTTT. Translated, it gives CASSQGPNTEAFF.

The V and J genes are TRBV18 and TRBJ1-1; D is unresolved. This CDR3 is 15 amino acids long. CDR1 and CDR2 from the germline V gene are KGHSH and LQKENI. Trimming took 4 bases from V and 11 from J, leaving 23 bases between them. The CDR3 nucleotides are TGTGCCAGCTCACTTCAGGCAGATTATGCCCTCTCCGCTTTCTTT. This gives the protein CASSLQADYALSAFF. Using reference TRBV18 and TRBJ1-1 for the parts outside the CDR3, the full variable domain is NAGVMQNPRHLVRRRGQEARLRCSPMKGHSHVYWYRQLPEEGLKFMVYLQKENIIDESGMPKERFSAEFPKEGPSILRIQQVVRGDSAAYFCASSLQADYALSAFFGQGTRLTVV.

This CDR3 is CASSPTLAGGINEQFF. In nucleotides, the CDR3 is TGTGCCAGCTCACCGACATTAGCGGGGGGAATCAATGAGCAGTTCTTC. The chain carries TRBV18 and TRBJ2-1, with 10 bases matching TRBD2. The trim removed 3 bases at V and 6 bases at J, leaving 8 bases unmatched. CDR1 and CDR2 (germline): KGHSH, LQKENI. The CDR3 is made up of 16 amino acids.

The chain carries TRBV29-1 and TRBJ1-1; D is uncertain. Germline V CDR1 and CDR2: SQVTM, ANQGSEA. Trimming took off 6 bases at V and 5 bases at J, with 13 bases between the two ends. The CDR3 is 12 residues long. This CDR3 reads CSVSTGWTEAFF. For the CDR3, the DNA is TGCAGCGTATCCACGGGGTGGACTGAAGCTTTCTTT.

The chain uses TRBV2 and TRBJ2-6, with 7 bases lining up with TRBD1. J gave up 0 bases and V 8 bases, and 7 bases lay outside the gene matches. Germline-derived CDR1 and CDR2 are SNHLY and FYNNEI. CDR3 size: 16 residues. The CDR3 is CASSDRATSGANVLTF. For the CDR3, the DNA is TGTGCCAGCTCTGACAGGGCCACCTCTGGGGCCAACGTCCTGACTTTC.

This CDR3 reads CASSEPGTGGETQYF. In DNA, the CDR3 is TGTGCCAGCAGTGAGCCCGGGACAGGGGGGGAGACCCAGTACTTC. This chain uses TRBV25-1 with TRBJ2-5, with TRBD1 matching 11 bases. This CDR3 has 15 residues. Losses at the gene ends were 3 bases for V and 5 bases for J; bases not matched to a gene: 5. Germline V gives CDR1 MGHDK, CDR2 SYGVNS. Complete variable domain (other parts from reference TRBV25-1 and TRBJ2-5): EADIYQTPRYLVIGTGKKITLECSQTMGHDKMYWYQQDPGMELHLIHYSYGVNSTEKGDLSSESTVSRIRTEHFPLTLESARPSHTSQYLCASSEPGTGGETQYFGPGTRLLVL.

V and J are TRBV7-8 and TRBJ2-7, with 7 bases lining up with TRBD2. CDR1 is SGHVS and CDR2 is FQNEAQ in the germline V gene. This CDR3 contains 15 residues. The J segment lost 7 bases and the V segment lost 1 base, leaving 10 bases of the junction unmatched. CDR3 nucleotides: TGTGCCAGCAGCTTAGTTTCCCTAACAGCGGGGGAGCAGTACTTC. It yields the protein CASSLVSLTAGEQYF.

This rearrangement joins TRBV4-2 to TRBJ2-7, with D possibly being TRBD2 (5 bases). Per the germline V gene, CDR1 is LGHNA and CDR2 is YNFKEQ. Trimming took off 3 bases at V and 4 bases at J, with 19 bases between the two ends. This CDR3 region has 16 residues. CDR3 nucleotide sequence: TGTGCCAGCAGCCAGGGATCATCGGCGGGCAAGTACGAGCAGTACTTC. It encodes CASSQGSSAGKYEQYF.

The chain has TRBV5-1 and TRBJ2-3, with D unresolved. The CDR3 consists of 13 residues. The germline gives CDR1 SGHRS, CDR2 YFSETQ. The ends were cut back, 0 bases at V and 6 bases at J, with 8 bases in the middle. The CDR3 region has the DNA TGCGCCAGCAGCTTGGAGTCGAGGGATACGCAGTATTTT. Translation: CASSLESRDTQYF.

The chain recombines TRBV7-2 with TRBJ1-1; 8 nucleotides line up with TRBD1. The germline CDR1 and CDR2 sequences are SGHTA and FQGNSA. Losses at the gene ends were 3 bases for V and 4 bases for J; bases not matched to a gene: 4. This CDR3 contains 14 residues. The CDR3 loop is CASSFQGAVTEAFF. The CDR3 DNA reads TGTGCCAGCAGCTTCCAGGGGGCTGTCACTGAAGCTTTCTTT. The variable domain in full, completed from reference TRBV7-2 and TRBJ1-1, reads GAGVSQSPSNKVTEKGKDVELRCDPISGHTALYWYRQSLGQGLEFLIYFQGNSAPDKSGLPSDRFSAERTGGSVSTLTIQRTQQEDSAVYLCASSFQGAVTEAFFGQGTRLTVV.

This clone appeared a single time. In DNA form, the CDR3 reads TGTGCCAGCTCACCGCAGGGTGCCGGGGAGCTGTTTTTT. The encoded protein is CASSPQGAGELFF. This chain joins TRBV18 and TRBJ2-2; D is possibly TRBD1 (5 bases). Germline V gene sequence: CDR1 KGHSH, CDR2 LQKENI. The germline V and J ends were trimmed by 3 bases and 6 bases, with 8 bases remaining between them. The CDR3 covers 13 residues.

The V and J genes are TRBV19 and TRBJ1-1, with 9 bases matching TRBD1. The V and J ends lost 5 bases and 1 base, in that order; junction bases with no gene match: 17. The CDR3 extends over 19 amino acids. Germline V gene data show CDR1 as LNHDA and CDR2 as SQIVND (reference sequence). The CDR3 reads CASSSRDREGLMKNTEAFF. The CDR3 DNA follows: TGTGCCAGTAGTTCGAGGGACAGGGAAGGCCTAATGAAGAACACTGAAGCTTTCTTT.

CDR3 nucleotide sequence: TGTGCCAGCAGCTTAGCACCAGGGACAGTAAATTTCTACGAGCAGTACTTC. Protein sequence: CASSLAPGTVNFYEQYF. V gene TRBV7-2 combines with J gene TRBJ2-7; TRBD1 aligns across 7 bases. J was trimmed by 3 bases and V by 0 bases; bases with no gene match: 11. The CDR3 is made up of 17 amino acids. CDR1 is SGHTA and CDR2 is FQGNSA in the germline V gene.

This chain joins TRBV14 and TRBJ2-3; the D gene is possibly TRBD2 (5 bases). The V end lost 8 bases, the J end lost 3 bases, and 9 bases lay between the germline ends. The CDR3 is 12 amino acids. CDR1 is SGHDN, CDR2 FVKESK, per germline. CDR3: CASGEFTDTQYF. In DNA form, the CDR3 reads TGTGCCAGCGGGGAGTTTACAGATACGCAGTATTTT. Full variable domain (outside the CDR3, taken from reference TRBV14 and TRBJ2-3): EAGVTQFPSHSVIEKGQTVTLRCDPISGHDNLYWYRRVMGKEIKFLLHFVKESKQDESGMPNNRFLAERTGGTYSTLKVQPAELEDSGVYFCASGEFTDTQYFGPGTRLTVL.

V usage is TRBV19 and J usage is TRBJ2-7; 7 positions match TRBD2. CDR1 is LNHDA and CDR2 is SQIVND in the germline V gene (reference sequence). V gave up 5 bases and J gave up 2 bases; unmatched junction bases: 6. This CDR3 spans 14 amino acids. CDR3 DNA: TGTGCCAGTAGTCGCCCCGGACTAGCCTACGAGCAGTACTTC. Amino acid sequence: CASSRPGLAYEQYF.

This chain joins TRBV28 and TRBJ1-6; 7 nucleotides line up with TRBD1. The germline CDR1 and CDR2 sequences are MDHEN and SYDVKM. V dropped 1 base and J dropped 5; count of bases not matched to a gene: 2. The CDR3 is made up of 15 amino acids. The CDR3 DNA reads TGTGCCAGCAGTTTATTAGGGGGCAATAATTCACCCCTCCACTTT. As protein: CASSLLGGNNSPLHF.

Of note for this clone: The same CDR3 also results from other DNA sequences found in this sample. V gene TRBV6-5 combines with J gene TRBJ1-1, with D maybe TRBD1 (5 bases). The germline CDR1 and CDR2 sequences are MNHEY and SVGAGI. The V end lost 0 bases, the J end lost 4 bases, and 9 bases lay between the germline ends. There are 14 residues in the CDR3. The CDR3 region has the DNA TGTGCCAGCAGTTACTCCTCCGGGGGCACTGAAGCTTTCTTT. Translated, it gives CASSYSSGGTEAFF.

This chain links TRBV28 with TRBJ2-1, with 12 bases that match TRBD1. The germline V gene encodes CDR1 MDHEN and CDR2 SYDVKM. With 5 bases clipped from V and 8 bases from J, the junction kept 7 bases outside the gene matches. This CDR3 comprises 15 residues. CDR3 sequence reads: CASSLIGTGGDEQFF. CDR3 nucleotides: TGTGCCAGCAGTCTTATAGGGACAGGGGGCGATGAGCAGTTCTTC.

J is TRBJ1-6 and V is TRBV5-6, with D possibly TRBD1 on 5 matching bases. CDR1 is SGHDT and CDR2 is YYEEEE in the germline V gene. The V and J ends lost 0 bases and 6 bases respectively, with 13 bases between them. This CDR3 is built from 16 residues. CDR3 sequence: CASSLERSRGNSPLHF. The CDR3 region has the DNA TGTGCCAGCAGCTTGGAGAGGTCTAGGGGTAATTCACCCCTCCACTTT.

The chain carries TRBV18 and TRBJ2-7; tentatively, D is TRBD1 (5 bases). The CDR3 consists of 13 residues. Per the germline V gene, CDR1 is KGHSH and CDR2 is LQKENI. Trimming removed 8 bases from V and 0 bases from J, with 11 bases in between. The CDR3 bases are TGTGCCAGCCAGACAGTTAGCTCCTACGAGCAGTACTTC. This translates into CASQTVSSYEQYF. Based on the CDR3 plus reference TRBV18 and TRBJ2-7, the full variable domain is NAGVMQNPRHLVRRRGQEARLRCSPMKGHSHVYWYRQLPEEGLKFMVYLQKENIIDESGMPKERFSAEFPKEGPSILRIQQVVRGDSAAYFCASQTVSSYEQYFGPGTRLTVT.

The gene calls are TRBV2 and TRBJ1-1; TRBD1 matches 7 bases. Unmatched junction bases numbered 3, after V lost 4 bases and J lost 1 base. CDR3 length: 14 amino acids. Germline-derived CDR1 and CDR2 are SNHLY and FYNNEI. CDR3: CASSARTGNTEAFF. The CDR3 bases are TGTGCCAGCAGTGCCAGGACAGGGAACACTGAAGCTTTCTTT.

This clone occurred once. The V and J genes are TRBV7-3 and TRBJ1-1, with D possibly TRBD1 on 5 matching bases. The CDR3 consists of 16 residues. Trimming took 2 bases from V and 4 from J, leaving 17 bases between them. Germline-derived CDR1 and CDR2 are SGHTA and FQGTGA. Here the CDR3 DNA reads TGTGCCAGCAGCTTACTTGGGGGACTCACGGGCACTGAAGCTTTCTTT. Its translation: CASSLLGGLTGTEAFF.

The chain has TRBV19 and TRBJ2-5; 11 bases fit TRBD1. This CDR3 is built from 16 residues. The V gene end was trimmed by 2 bases and the J gene end by 1 base; junction bases not matched to a gene: 3. CDR1 and CDR2 (germline): LNHDA, SQIVND (reference sequence). The CDR3 DNA follows: TGTGCCAGTAGTATATGGACAGGGGGCTCCCAAGAGACCCAGTACTTC. This translates into CASSIWTGGSQETQYF.

This clone turned up a few times. The chain carries TRBV24-1 and TRBJ2-1; no definite D call. Per germline, CDR1 KGHDR and CDR2 SFDVKD. The CDR3 sequence is 17 residues long. V gave up 1 base and J gave up 2 bases, with 14 bases separating them. This CDR3 is CATSDLQPKNPYNEQFF. As DNA, the CDR3 is TGTGCCACCAGTGATTTACAGCCGAAGAACCCCTACAATGAGCAGTTCTTC.

The genes are TRBV12-3 or TRBV12-4 and TRBJ1-5, with D possibly being TRBD1 (6 bases). This CDR3 has 13 residues. Deletions cut 6 bases from V and 5 bases from J, with 11 bases between. In DNA, the CDR3 is TGTGCCAGCAGCTCCAGGGGCTATCAGCCCCAGCATTTT. It encodes CASSSRGYQPQHF.

The chain recombines TRBV9 with TRBJ1-5, with 12 nucleotides matching TRBD1. The CDR3 is 16 residues long. CDR1 is SGDLS and CDR2 is YYNGEE in the germline V gene. Trimming at V came to 4 bases and at J to 4 bases, leaving 6 bases not matched to a gene. In DNA, the CDR3 is TGTGCCAGCAGCTCGGGACAGGGGGCGCAAAATCAGCCCCAGCATTTT. Translation gives CASSSGQGAQNQPQHF. The full variable domain, in which reference TRBV9 and TRBJ1-5 provide the parts outside the CDR3, is DSGVTQTPKHLITATGQRVTLRCSPRSGDLSVYWYQQSLDQGLQFLIQYYNGEERAKGNILERFSAQQFPDLHSELNLSSLELGDSALYFCASSSGQGAQNQPQHFGDGTRLSIL.

The chain carries TRBV4-2 and TRBJ1-2; D is possibly TRBD1 (5 bases). CDR3 length: 13 amino acids. In germline, CDR1 is LGHNA, CDR2 YNFKEQ. The ends were cut back, 3 bases at V and 7 bases at J, with 12 bases in the middle. CDR3 in DNA: TGTGCCAGCAGCCAGGGAGGACACTTTGGCTACACCTTC. It translates to CASSQGGHFGYTF.

V usage is TRBV12-3 or TRBV12-4 and J usage is TRBJ1-2; D gene uncertain. CDR3 size: 13 residues. Between the trimmed V and J ends, which lost 0 bases and 8 bases, there was a span of 10 bases. The CDR3 DNA is TGTGCCAGCAGTTTAGCGTCCGTGAGAGGCTACACCTTC. It is translated as CASSLASVRGYTF.

A note on this clone: An end of the junction does not agree with germline; a read error may underlie this. The chain carries TRBV6-1 and TRBJ2-1; no firm D call. This CDR3 has 15 residues. Germline CDR1 and CDR2: MNHNS and SASEGT. CDR3 amino acids: CASSEAPPGYNEQFF. DNA for the CDR3: TGTGCCAGCAGCGAAGCACCACCAGGATACAATGAGCAGTTCTTC.

The J gene is TRBJ1-3, the V gene TRBV28, with D possibly matching TRBD1 (5 bases). The CDR3 spans 16 residues. V lost 6 bases to trimming and J lost 0 bases, with 15 bases between them. CDR1 and CDR2 from the germline V gene are MDHEN and SYDVKM. This CDR3 is CASSPPGESSGNTIYF. The CDR3, as DNA: TGTGCCAGCAGCCCCCCGGGGGAGAGCTCTGGAAACACCATATATTTT. Based on the CDR3 plus reference TRBV28 and TRBJ1-3, the full variable domain is DVKVTQSSRYLVKRTGEKVFLECVQDMDHENMFWYRQDPGLGLRLIYFSYDVKMKEKGDIPEGYSVSREKKERFSLILESASTNQTSMYLCASSPPGESSGNTIYFGEGSWLTVV.

The rearrangement links TRBV27 to TRBJ2-2; 9 nucleotides align to TRBD2. This CDR3 is built from 15 residues. CDR1 is MNHEY, CDR2 SMNVEV, per germline (reference sequence). J was trimmed by 4 bases and V by 3 bases; bases with no gene match: 3. The CDR3 region is CASSLVAGATGELFF. CDR3 nucleotide sequence: TGTGCCAGCAGTTTGGTAGCGGGGGCCACCGGGGAGCTGTTTTTT.